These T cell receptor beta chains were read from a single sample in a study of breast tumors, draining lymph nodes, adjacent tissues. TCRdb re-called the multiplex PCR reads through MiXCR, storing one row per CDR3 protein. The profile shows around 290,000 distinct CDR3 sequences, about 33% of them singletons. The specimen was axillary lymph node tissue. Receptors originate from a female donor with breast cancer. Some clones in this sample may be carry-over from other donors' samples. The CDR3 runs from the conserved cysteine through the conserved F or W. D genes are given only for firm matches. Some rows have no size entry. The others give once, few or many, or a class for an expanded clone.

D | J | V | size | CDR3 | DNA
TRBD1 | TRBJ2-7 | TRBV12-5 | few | CASGFPDTGVRTYEQYF | TGTGCTAGTGGTTTCCCAGATACAGGGGTCCGGACCTACGAGCAGTACTTC
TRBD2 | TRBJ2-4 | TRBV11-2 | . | CASSRTSGNIRYF | TGTGCCAGCAGCCGGACTAGCGGAAACATTCGGTACTTC
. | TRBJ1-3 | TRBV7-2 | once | CASSSTPSGNPIYF | TGTGCCAGCAGCTCAACCCCTTCTGGAAACCCCATATATTTT
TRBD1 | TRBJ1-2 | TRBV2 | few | CASSLTGTGYGYTF | TGTGCCAGCAGTCTTACCGGGACAGGTTATGGCTACACCTTC
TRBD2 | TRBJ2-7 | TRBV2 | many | CASIRDYSYEQYF | TGTGCCAGCATCAGGGACTATTCCTACGAGCAGTACTTC
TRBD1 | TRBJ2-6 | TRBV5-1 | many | CASTLRQGANGANVLTF | TGCGCCAGCACCTTACGACAGGGGGCGAATGGGGCCAACGTCCTGACTTTC
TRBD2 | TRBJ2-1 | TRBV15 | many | CATSRARAGGPDEQFF | TGTGCCACCAGCAGAGCAAGAGCGGGAGGGCCCGATGAGCAGTTCTTC
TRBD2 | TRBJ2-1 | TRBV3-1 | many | CASIGAGGYEGQFF | TGTGCCAGCATCGGTGCGGGAGGGTACGAAGGGCAGTTCTTC
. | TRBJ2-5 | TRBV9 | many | CASSVGGHETQYF | TGTGCCAGCAGCGTAGGGGGGCACGAGACCCAGTACTTC
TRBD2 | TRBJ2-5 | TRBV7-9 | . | CASSYERAGDIQETQYF | TGTGCCAGCAGCTACGAAAGAGCGGGAGACATCCAAGAGACCCAGTACTTC
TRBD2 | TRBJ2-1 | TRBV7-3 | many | CASSLNLAGNDEQFF | TGTGCCAGCAGCTTAAATCTAGCGGGAAATGATGAGCAGTTCTTC
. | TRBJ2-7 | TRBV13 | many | CASSSARTYEQYF | TGTGCCAGCAGCTCCGCTAGGACCTACGAGCAGTACTTC
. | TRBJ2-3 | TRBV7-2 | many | CASSLPPTDTQYF | TGTGCCAGCAGCTTACCTCCCACAGATACGCAGTATTTT
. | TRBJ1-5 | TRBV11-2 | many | CPFTLRMYSNQPQHF | TGTCCCTTCACCCTACGGATGTATAGCAATCAGCCCCAGCATTTT
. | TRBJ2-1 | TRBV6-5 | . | CASSYFGRMGNEQFF | TGTGCCAGCAGTTACTTCGGCAGGATGGGGAATGAGCAGTTCTTC
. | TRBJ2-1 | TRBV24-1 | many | CATQAGGYNEQFF | TGTGCCACCCAGGCCGGGGGATACAATGAGCAGTTCTTC